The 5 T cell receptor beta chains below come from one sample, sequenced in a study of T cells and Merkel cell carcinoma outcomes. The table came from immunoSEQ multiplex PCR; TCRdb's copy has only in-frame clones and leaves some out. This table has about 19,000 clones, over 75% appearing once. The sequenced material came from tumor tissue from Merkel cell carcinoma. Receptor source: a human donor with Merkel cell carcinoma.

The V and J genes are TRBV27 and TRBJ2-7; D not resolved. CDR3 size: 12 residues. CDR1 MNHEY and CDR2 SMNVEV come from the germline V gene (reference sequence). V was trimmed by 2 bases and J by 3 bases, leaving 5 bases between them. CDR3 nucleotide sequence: TGTGCCAGCAGTTTAAATAGCTACGAGCAGTACTTC. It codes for CASSLNSYEQYF.

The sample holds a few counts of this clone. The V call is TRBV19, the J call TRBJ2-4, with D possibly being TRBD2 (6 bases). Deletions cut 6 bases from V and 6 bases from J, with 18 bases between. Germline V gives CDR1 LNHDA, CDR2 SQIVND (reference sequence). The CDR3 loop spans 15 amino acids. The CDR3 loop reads CASRLGREDRNIQYF. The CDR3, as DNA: TGTGCCAGTAGGCTGGGTAGGGAGGATCGAAACATTCAGTACTTC.

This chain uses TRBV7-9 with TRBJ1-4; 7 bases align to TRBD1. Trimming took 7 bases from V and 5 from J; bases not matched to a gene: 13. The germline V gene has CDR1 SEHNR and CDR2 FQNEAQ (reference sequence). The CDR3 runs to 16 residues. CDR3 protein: CASNSWTGTVNEKLFF. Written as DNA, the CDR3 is TGTGCCAGCAACTCTTGGACCGGGACAGTAAATGAAAAACTGTTTTTT.

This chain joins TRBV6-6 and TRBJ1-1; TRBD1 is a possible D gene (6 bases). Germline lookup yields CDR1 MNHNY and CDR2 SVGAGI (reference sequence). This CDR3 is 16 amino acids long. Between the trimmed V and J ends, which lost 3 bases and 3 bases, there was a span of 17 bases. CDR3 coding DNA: TGTGCCAGCAGTTATCCCCGCGGGAGGGGGGACACTGAAGCTTTCTTT. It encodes CASSYPRGRGDTEAFF.

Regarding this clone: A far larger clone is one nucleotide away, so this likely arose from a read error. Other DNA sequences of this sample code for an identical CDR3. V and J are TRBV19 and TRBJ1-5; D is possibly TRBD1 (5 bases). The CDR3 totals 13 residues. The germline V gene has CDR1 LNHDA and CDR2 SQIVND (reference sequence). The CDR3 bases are TGTGCTAGTGAGGGGATGGGCAATCAGCCCCAGCATTTT. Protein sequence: CASEGMGNQPQHF. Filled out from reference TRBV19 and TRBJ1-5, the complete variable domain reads DGGITQSPKYLFRKEGQNVTLSCEQNLNHDAMYWYRQDPGQGLRLIYYSQIVNDFQKGDIAEGYSVSREKKESFPLTVTSAQKNPTAFYLCASEGMGNQPQHFGDGTRLSIL.